This paragraph covers one T cell receptor beta chain sequence. What it recognizes is unknown. Using immunoSEQ multiplex PCR, the repertoire was profiled, and TCRdb retains in-frame clones only, with some absent. The sample records 550,000 to 700,000 clones, around 73% being singletons. These data belong to a study of shared clonotypes between healthy human individuals. The study, taken as a whole, reports: Shared clonotypes across all four donors exceeded non-shared ones in generation probability.

V shed 0 bases, J shed 2 bases, and the junction held 2 bases outside the gene matches. Germline CDR1 and CDR2: SGHTA and FQGNSA. This CDR3 contains 15 residues. Caucasian adults living in Nashville, Tennessee, provided all samples. The receptor's source is a woman younger than 45 in good health. V and J are TRBV7-2 and TRBJ2-7; 9 bases fit TRBD2. The sequenced material came from memory CD4+ T cells sorted from blood. Described subset: CD45RA-negative fraction. The CDR3 nucleotides are TGTGCCAGCAGCTTAGCTAGCGGGAGTACCTACGAGCAGTACTTC. It translates to CASSLASGSTYEQYF.